These T cell receptor beta chains were read from a single sample in a study of blood T cell repertoires in COVID-19. TCRdb keeps only in-frame clones here, not all; method: immunoSEQ multiplex PCR. The sample shows more than 110,000 clones, about 86% of them seen only once. Sequenced: peripheral blood. Every receptor here comes from a woman aged 55-69 years with acute or convalescent COVID-19. CDR3s include the opening cysteine and the closing phenylalanine or tryptophan. Each record gives: J gene, D gene, clone size, V gene, CDR3 protein, CDR3 DNA. D genes are given only for firm matches. Clone size is not always given. Where it is, it says once, few, many or a class for expanded clones.

j_call: TRBJ2-5
d_call: -
clone_size: -
v_call: TRBV24-1
cdr3_aa: CATSAPRGILPQETQYF
cdr3_nt: TGTGCCACCAGTGCTCCAAGAGGGATTCTCCCTCAAGAGACCCAGTACTTC

j_call: TRBJ1-2
d_call: -
clone_size: once
v_call: TRBV7-2
cdr3_aa: CASSLGSVVTNYGYTF
cdr3_nt: TGTGCCAGCAGCTTAGGGTCGGTGGTAACTAACTATGGCTACACCTTC

j_call: TRBJ2-1
d_call: -
clone_size: -
v_call: TRBV3-1/TRBV3-2
cdr3_aa: CASSRGRHEQFF
cdr3_nt: TGTGCCAGCAGCCGGGGGCGGCATGAGCAGTTCTTC

j_call: TRBJ1-5
d_call: TRBD1
clone_size: -
v_call: TRBV30
cdr3_aa: CAWSGTGVYQPQHF
cdr3_nt: TGTGCCTGGTCAGGGACAGGGGTTTATCAGCCCCAGCATTTT

j_call: TRBJ1-1
d_call: -
clone_size: -
v_call: TRBV28
cdr3_aa: CASTPGGGGTEAFF
cdr3_nt: TGTGCCAGCACCCCTGGGGGAGGGGGCACTGAAGCTTTCTTT

j_call: TRBJ2-6
d_call: TRBD1
clone_size: -
v_call: TRBV4-3
cdr3_aa: CASSQEGLVQGFGANVLTF
cdr3_nt: TGCGCCAGCAGCCAAGAGGGTTTGGTACAGGGGTTTGGGGCCAACGTCCTGACTTTC

j_call: TRBJ2-1
d_call: -
clone_size: once
v_call: TRBV30
cdr3_aa: CAWRGSGSYNEQFF
cdr3_nt: TGTGCCTGGAGGGGGTCGGGAAGCTACAATGAGCAGTTCTTC

j_call: TRBJ2-1
d_call: TRBD2
clone_size: -
v_call: TRBV9
cdr3_aa: CASSRLAGEQFF
cdr3_nt: TGTGCCAGCAGTCGACTAGCGGGGGAGCAGTTCTTC

j_call: TRBJ2-5
d_call: -
clone_size: -
v_call: TRBV5-1
cdr3_aa: CASSLAGHPGETQYF
cdr3_nt: TGCGCCAGCAGCTTGGCAGGGCATCCAGGGGAGACCCAGTACTTC

j_call: TRBJ2-7
d_call: -
clone_size: -
v_call: TRBV30
cdr3_aa: CAWSRSGTYEQYF
cdr3_nt: TGTGCCTGGAGTCGGTCGGGTACCTACGAGCAGTACTTC

j_call: TRBJ1-2
d_call: TRBD1
clone_size: -
v_call: TRBV7-2
cdr3_aa: CASSSRQGYGYTF
cdr3_nt: TGTGCCAGCAGCTCGCGACAGGGCTATGGCTACACCTTC

j_call: TRBJ2-1
d_call: -
clone_size: -
v_call: TRBV5-4
cdr3_aa: CASSSGSYNEQFF
cdr3_nt: TGTGCCAGCAGCTCGGGCTCCTACAATGAGCAGTTCTTC

j_call: TRBJ2-1
d_call: TRBD2
clone_size: -
v_call: TRBV15
cdr3_aa: CATSRGGGRPLSNEQFF
cdr3_nt: TGTGCCACCAGCAGAGGGGGCGGGAGACCCTTATCAAATGAGCAGTTCTTC

j_call: TRBJ1-5
d_call: -
clone_size: -
v_call: TRBV6-6
cdr3_aa: CASSYPRGLGNQPQHF
cdr3_nt: TGTGCCAGCAGTTACCCCCGCGGTCTAGGCAATCAGCCCCAGCATTTT

j_call: TRBJ2-3
d_call: TRBD1
clone_size: -
v_call: TRBV7-9
cdr3_aa: CASSPRQGAGDTQYF
cdr3_nt: TGTGCCAGCAGCCCGAGACAGGGGGCGGGAGATACGCAGTATTTT

j_call: TRBJ1-2
d_call: TRBD1
clone_size: -
v_call: TRBV12-3/TRBV12-4
cdr3_aa: CASDRAGNYGYTF
cdr3_nt: TGTGCCAGCGACAGGGCCGGGAACTATGGCTACACCTTC

j_call: TRBJ2-3
d_call: TRBD2
clone_size: -
v_call: TRBV28
cdr3_aa: CASSRSGRPDTQYF
cdr3_nt: TGTGCCAGCAGCCGAAGCGGGAGGCCGGATACGCAGTATTTT

j_call: TRBJ2-7
d_call: -
clone_size: once
v_call: TRBV7-2
cdr3_aa: CASSFLHSTRYEQYF
cdr3_nt: TGTGCCAGCAGCTTCTTACACTCCACGAGGTACGAGCAGTACTTC

j_call: TRBJ2-1
d_call: -
clone_size: few
v_call: TRBV2
cdr3_aa: CASSVSSEQFF
cdr3_nt: TGTGCCAGCAGTGTAAGTAGCGAGCAGTTCTTC

j_call: TRBJ2-7
d_call: TRBD2
clone_size: few
v_call: TRBV27
cdr3_aa: CASSGLAGGLSYEQYF
cdr3_nt: TGTGCCAGCAGTGGCCTAGCGGGAGGGCTATCCTACGAGCAGTACTTC

j_call: TRBJ1-1
d_call: -
clone_size: -
v_call: TRBV19
cdr3_aa: CASSIHRGTEAFF
cdr3_nt: TGTGCCAGTAGTATACATCGGGGGACTGAAGCTTTCTTT

j_call: TRBJ1-3
d_call: -
clone_size: once
v_call: TRBV11-2
cdr3_aa: CASSLVSGLAGNTIYF
cdr3_nt: TGTGCCAGCAGCTTAGTATCTGGGCTGGCTGGAAACACCATATATTTT

j_call: TRBJ2-2
d_call: TRBD1
clone_size: -
v_call: TRBV5-1
cdr3_aa: CASSLPSGQGRTGELFF
cdr3_nt: TGCGCCAGCAGCTTGCCCTCGGGACAGGGGAGGACCGGGGAGCTGTTTTTT

j_call: TRBJ1-6
d_call: -
clone_size: -
v_call: TRBV12-3/TRBV12-4
cdr3_aa: CASSYTGTALHF
cdr3_nt: TGTGCCAGCAGTTACACCGGGACTGCCCTCCACTTT

j_call: TRBJ1-2
d_call: -
clone_size: -
v_call: TRBV19
cdr3_aa: CASSLIGAGAIYGYTF
cdr3_nt: TGTGCCAGTAGTCTCATAGGGGCCGGCGCTATATATGGCTACACCTTC

j_call: TRBJ2-1
d_call: TRBD1
clone_size: -
v_call: TRBV19
cdr3_aa: CASSIATGGGQFF
cdr3_nt: TGTGCCAGTAGTATAGCTACAGGGGGCGGGCAGTTCTTC

j_call: TRBJ1-1
d_call: -
clone_size: -
v_call: TRBV9
cdr3_aa: CASSVSSVNTEAFF
cdr3_nt: TGTGCCAGCAGCGTTTCGAGCGTAAACACTGAAGCTTTCTTT

j_call: TRBJ1-3
d_call: -
clone_size: -
v_call: TRBV7-9
cdr3_aa: CASSLYLSGNTIYF
cdr3_nt: TGTGCCAGCAGCTTATATCTCTCTGGAAACACCATATATTTT

j_call: TRBJ2-2
d_call: -
clone_size: -
v_call: TRBV21-1
cdr3_aa: CASSKVAGGDTGELFF
cdr3_nt: TGTGCCAGCAGCAAAGTGGCAGGAGGAGACACCGGGGAGCTGTTTTTT

j_call: TRBJ1-2
d_call: -
clone_size: -
v_call: TRBV5-5
cdr3_aa: CASSLVLHGGYTF
cdr3_nt: TGTGCCAGCAGCTTGGTCCTTCACGGTGGCTACACCTTC

j_call: TRBJ2-7
d_call: TRBD2
clone_size: -
v_call: TRBV12-3/TRBV12-4
cdr3_aa: CASSPGGYEQYF
cdr3_nt: TGTGCCAGCAGCCCGGGGGGATACGAGCAGTACTTC

j_call: TRBJ2-7
d_call: TRBD2
clone_size: many
v_call: TRBV9
cdr3_aa: CASSVGGGAGTHVYEQYF
cdr3_nt: TGTGCCAGCAGCGTAGGGGGAGGGGCCGGGACCCACGTATACGAGCAGTACTTC

j_call: TRBJ2-1
d_call: TRBD1
clone_size: -
v_call: TRBV2
cdr3_aa: CASAQGASYNEQFF
cdr3_nt: TGTGCCAGCGCTCAGGGGGCGTCTTACAATGAGCAGTTCTTC

j_call: TRBJ1-5
d_call: -
clone_size: -
v_call: TRBV6-5
cdr3_aa: CASSSHVSNQPQHF
cdr3_nt: TGTGCCAGCAGTAGCCACGTGAGCAATCAGCCCCAGCATTTT

j_call: TRBJ1-2
d_call: -
clone_size: once
v_call: TRBV7-2
cdr3_aa: CASSLARRRTYGYTF
cdr3_nt: TGTGCCAGCAGCTTAGCGCGGCGGAGAACCTATGGCTACACCTTC

j_call: TRBJ2-7
d_call: TRBD2
clone_size: -
v_call: TRBV3-1/TRBV3-2
cdr3_aa: CASSLAGAGAGYEQYF
cdr3_nt: TGTGCCAGCAGCCTAGCCGGGGCGGGAGCGGGCTACGAGCAGTACTTC

j_call: TRBJ2-7
d_call: -
clone_size: -
v_call: TRBV9
cdr3_aa: CASSEGPSSYEQYF
cdr3_nt: TGTGCCAGCAGCGAGGGGCCCAGCTCCTACGAGCAGTACTTC

j_call: TRBJ1-5
d_call: -
clone_size: -
v_call: TRBV6-5
cdr3_aa: CASRPGMEHQPQHF
cdr3_nt: TGTGCCAGCAGGCCAGGGATGGAGCATCAGCCCCAGCATTTT

j_call: TRBJ1-1
d_call: -
clone_size: -
v_call: TRBV12-3/TRBV12-4
cdr3_aa: CASSGRRNTEAFF
cdr3_nt: TGTGCCAGCAGTGGTAGAAGGAACACTGAAGCTTTCTTT

j_call: TRBJ1-4
d_call: TRBD1
clone_size: few
v_call: TRBV2
cdr3_aa: CASSRTGGENEKLFF
cdr3_nt: TGTGCCAGCAGTCGGACAGGGGGCGAGAATGAAAAACTGTTTTTT